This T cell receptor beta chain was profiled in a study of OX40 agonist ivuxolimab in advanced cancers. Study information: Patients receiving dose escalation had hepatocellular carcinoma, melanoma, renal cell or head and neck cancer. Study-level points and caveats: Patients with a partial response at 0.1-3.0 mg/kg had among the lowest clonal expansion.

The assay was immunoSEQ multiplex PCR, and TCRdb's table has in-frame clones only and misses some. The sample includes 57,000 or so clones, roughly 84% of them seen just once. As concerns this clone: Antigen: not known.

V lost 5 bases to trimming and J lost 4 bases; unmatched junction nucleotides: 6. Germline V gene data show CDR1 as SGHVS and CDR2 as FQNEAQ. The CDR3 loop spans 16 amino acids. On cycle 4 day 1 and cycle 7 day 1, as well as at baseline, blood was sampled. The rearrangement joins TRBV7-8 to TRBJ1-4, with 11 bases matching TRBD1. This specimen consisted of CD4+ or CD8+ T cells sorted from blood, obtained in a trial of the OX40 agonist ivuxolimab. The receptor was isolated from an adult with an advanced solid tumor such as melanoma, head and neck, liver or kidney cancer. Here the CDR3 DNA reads TGTGCCAGCAGCCAATGGACAGGGGGCGATAATGAAAAACTGTTTTTT. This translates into CASSQWTGGDNEKLFF.